Listed here is a single T cell receptor (beta chain). Its antigen is unidentified. These data are taken from a study of response to subunit inactivated influenza vaccine. Points from the study as a whole: It was the authors' suggestion that each seasonal influenza vaccination recruits few new T cells.

J was trimmed by 0 bases and V by 8 bases; bases with no gene match: 9. Germline V gives CDR1 SNHLY, CDR2 FYNNEI. The CDR3 sequence is 16 residues long. One entry per CDR3 protein results from TCRdb running MiXCR on the RT-PCR reads. The sample shows about 240,000 distinct CDR3 sequences, roughly an eighth of them seen only once. The receptor's source is a man aged 45-65 years who received an inactivated influenza vaccine. J is TRBJ2-1 and V is TRBV2; TRBD2 matches at 8 bases. The starting material was non-naive T cells sorted from PBMCs, obtained 14 to 15 days before vaccination. CDR3 nucleotides: TGTGCCAGCGGTGGATTAGCGGGGAGCTCCTACAATGAGCAGTTCTTC. The encoded protein is CASGGLAGSSYNEQFF. The whole variable domain, remainder taken from reference TRBV2 and TRBJ2-1, is EPEVTQTPSHQVTQMGQEVILRCVPISNHLYFYWYRQILGQKVEFLVSFYNNEISEKSEIFDDQFSVERPDGSNFTLKIRSTKLEDSAMYFCASGGLAGSSYNEQFFGPGTRLTVL.